This T cell receptor beta chain was retrieved from a study of metastatic and nonmetastatic thyroid tumors. Trimming stripped 4 bases from V and 7 bases from J, with 16 bases between. The CDR3 consists of 14 residues. In this sample, this clone turned up many times. With MiXCR, TCRdb called clones anew from the PCR reads. The sample gives about 43,000 clones, about an eighth of which show up once; 20% to 25% is in the top ten. No treatment had been given to any patient before thyroid surgery. This sequence was found in a female donor with papillary thyroid cancer or a benign thyroid nodule (not recorded which). Some clones in this sample may be carry-over from other donors' samples. This chain connects TRBV12-3 or TRBV12-4 to TRBJ2-5; D unresolved. Sequencing was carried out using blood. For the CDR3, the DNA is TGTGCCAGCAGTTCAGCCTCTGGGTGGCTGACCCAGTACTTC. Translating gives CASSSASGWLTQYF.